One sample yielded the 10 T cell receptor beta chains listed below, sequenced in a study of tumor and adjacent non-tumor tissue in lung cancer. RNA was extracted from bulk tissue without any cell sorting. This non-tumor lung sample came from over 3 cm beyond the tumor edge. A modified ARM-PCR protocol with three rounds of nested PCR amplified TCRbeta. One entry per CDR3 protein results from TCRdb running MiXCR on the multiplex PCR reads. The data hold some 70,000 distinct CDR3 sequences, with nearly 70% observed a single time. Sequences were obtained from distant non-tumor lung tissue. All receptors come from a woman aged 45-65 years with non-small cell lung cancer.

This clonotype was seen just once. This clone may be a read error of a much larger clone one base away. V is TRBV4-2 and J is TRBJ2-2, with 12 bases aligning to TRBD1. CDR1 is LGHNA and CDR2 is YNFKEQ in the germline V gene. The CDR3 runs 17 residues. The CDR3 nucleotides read TGTGTCAGCAGCCAGGGACAGGGGGCGGATTACACCGGGGAGCTGTTTTTT. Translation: CVSSQGQGADYTGELFF.

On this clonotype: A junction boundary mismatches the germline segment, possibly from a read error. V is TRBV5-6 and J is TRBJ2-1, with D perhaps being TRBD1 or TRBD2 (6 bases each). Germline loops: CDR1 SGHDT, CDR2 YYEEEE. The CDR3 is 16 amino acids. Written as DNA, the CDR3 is TGTGCAAGCAGCACCGACAGGCGGGAAATCTACAATGAGCAGTTCTTC. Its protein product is CASSTDRREIYNEQFF. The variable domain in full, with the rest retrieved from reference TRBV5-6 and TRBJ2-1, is DAGVTQSPTHLIKTRGQQVTLRCSPKSGHDTVSWYQQALGQGPQFIFQYYEEEERQRGNFPDRFSGHQFPNYSSELNVNALLLGDSALYLCASSTDRREIYNEQFFGPGTRLTVL.

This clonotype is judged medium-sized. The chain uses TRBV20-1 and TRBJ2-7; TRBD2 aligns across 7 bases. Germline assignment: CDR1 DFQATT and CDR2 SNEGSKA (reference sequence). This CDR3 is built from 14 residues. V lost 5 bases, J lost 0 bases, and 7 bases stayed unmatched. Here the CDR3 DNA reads TGCAGTGCTCTCATTAGCGGGCGCTCCTACGAGCAGTACTTC. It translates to CSALISGRSYEQYF.

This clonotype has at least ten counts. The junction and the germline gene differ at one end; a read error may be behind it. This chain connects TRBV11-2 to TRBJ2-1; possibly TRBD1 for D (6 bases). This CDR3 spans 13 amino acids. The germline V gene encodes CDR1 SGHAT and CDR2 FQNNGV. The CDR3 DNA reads TGTGCCAGCACAGCTAATCAGGGACAATACGTCATCTTC. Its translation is CASTANQGQYVIF.

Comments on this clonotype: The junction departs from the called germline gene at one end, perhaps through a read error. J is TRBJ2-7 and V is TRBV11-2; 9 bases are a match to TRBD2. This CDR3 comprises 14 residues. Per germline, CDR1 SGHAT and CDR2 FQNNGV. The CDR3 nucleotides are TGTGCCAGCATCTTAGTGGGCGGGGGGGACGAACAGTACTTC. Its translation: CASILVGGGDEQYF.

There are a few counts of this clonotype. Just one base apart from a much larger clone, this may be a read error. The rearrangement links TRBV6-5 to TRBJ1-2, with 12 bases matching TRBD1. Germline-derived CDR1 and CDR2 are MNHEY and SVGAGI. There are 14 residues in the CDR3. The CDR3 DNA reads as TGTACCAGCAAACCGGGACAGGGGGCTTATGGCTACACCTTC. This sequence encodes CTSKPGQGAYGYTF.

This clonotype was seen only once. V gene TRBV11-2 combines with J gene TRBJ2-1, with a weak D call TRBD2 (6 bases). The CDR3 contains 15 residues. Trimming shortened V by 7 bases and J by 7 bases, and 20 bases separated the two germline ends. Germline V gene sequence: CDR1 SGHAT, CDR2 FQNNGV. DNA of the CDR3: TGTGCCAGCATCCCCCCGGGAGCTACCCAGAATGAGCAGTTCTTC. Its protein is CASIPPGATQNEQFF.

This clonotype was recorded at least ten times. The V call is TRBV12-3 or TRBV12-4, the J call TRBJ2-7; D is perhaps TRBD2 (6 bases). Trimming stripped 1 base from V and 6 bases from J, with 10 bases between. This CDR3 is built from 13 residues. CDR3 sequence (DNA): TGTGCCAGCAGTTTAGAACTAGCACTCGAGCAGTACTTC. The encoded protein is CASSLELALEQYF.

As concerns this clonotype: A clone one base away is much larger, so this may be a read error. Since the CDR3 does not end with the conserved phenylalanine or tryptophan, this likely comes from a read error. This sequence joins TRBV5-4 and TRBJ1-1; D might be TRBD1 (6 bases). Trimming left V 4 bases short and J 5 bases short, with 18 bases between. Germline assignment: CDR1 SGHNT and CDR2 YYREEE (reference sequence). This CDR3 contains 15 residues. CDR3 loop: CASSPGPGARTEAFI. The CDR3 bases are TGTGCCAGCAGCCCGGGGCCGGGGGCGCGAACTGAAGCTTTCATT.

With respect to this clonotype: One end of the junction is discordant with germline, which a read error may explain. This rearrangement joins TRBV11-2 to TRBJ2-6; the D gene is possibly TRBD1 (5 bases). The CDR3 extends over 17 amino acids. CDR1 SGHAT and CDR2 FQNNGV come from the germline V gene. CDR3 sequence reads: CAGSLTYRSSGANVLTF. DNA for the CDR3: TGTGCCGGCAGCTTGACATACAGGAGCTCTGGGGCCAATGTCCTGACTTTC.